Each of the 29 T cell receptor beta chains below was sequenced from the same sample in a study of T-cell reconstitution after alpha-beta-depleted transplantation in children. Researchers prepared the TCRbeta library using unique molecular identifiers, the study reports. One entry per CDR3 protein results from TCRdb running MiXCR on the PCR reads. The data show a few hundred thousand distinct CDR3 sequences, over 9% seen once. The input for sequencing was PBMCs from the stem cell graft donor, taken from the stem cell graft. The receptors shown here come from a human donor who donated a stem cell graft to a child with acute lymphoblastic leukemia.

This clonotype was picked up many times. The CDR3 DNA follows: TGTGCCAGCAGTTTCATGGCTAGCGGGATCGACGAGCAGTACTTC. Its translation is CASSFMASGIDEQYF. This chain joins TRBV12-3 or TRBV12-4 and TRBJ2-7; 9 bases fit TRBD2. This CDR3 is built from 15 residues. The junction had 8 bases not matched to a gene; V was cut back by 3 bases and J by 5 bases.

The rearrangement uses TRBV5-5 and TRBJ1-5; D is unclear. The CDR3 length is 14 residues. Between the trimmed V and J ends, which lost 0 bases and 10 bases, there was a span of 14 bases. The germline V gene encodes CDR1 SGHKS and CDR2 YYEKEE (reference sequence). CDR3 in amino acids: CASSLETLGNPQHF. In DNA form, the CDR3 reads TGTGCCAGCAGCTTGGAGACTTTGGGTAATCCCCAGCATTTT.

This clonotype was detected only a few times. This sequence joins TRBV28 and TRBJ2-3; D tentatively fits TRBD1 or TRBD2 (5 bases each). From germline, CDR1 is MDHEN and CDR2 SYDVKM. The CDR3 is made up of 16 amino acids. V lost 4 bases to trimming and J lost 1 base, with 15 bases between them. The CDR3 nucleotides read TGTGCCAGCAGTTGGGGGTACACTGAGCGCACAGATACGCAGTATTTT. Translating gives CASSWGYTERTDTQYF.

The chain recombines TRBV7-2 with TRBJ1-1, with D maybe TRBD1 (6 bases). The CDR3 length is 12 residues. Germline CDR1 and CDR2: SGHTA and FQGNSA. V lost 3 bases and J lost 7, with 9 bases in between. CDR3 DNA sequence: TGTGCCAGCAGCTTCGGACAGATTGAAGCTTTCTTT. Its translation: CASSFGQIEAFF.

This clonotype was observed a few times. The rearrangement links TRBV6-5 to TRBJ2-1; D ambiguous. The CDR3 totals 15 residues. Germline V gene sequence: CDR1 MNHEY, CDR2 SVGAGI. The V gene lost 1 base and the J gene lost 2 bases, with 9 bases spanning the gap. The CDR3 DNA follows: TGTGCCAGCAGTTACTACGGCGGTACCTACAATGAGCAGTTCTTC. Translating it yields CASSYYGGTYNEQFF.

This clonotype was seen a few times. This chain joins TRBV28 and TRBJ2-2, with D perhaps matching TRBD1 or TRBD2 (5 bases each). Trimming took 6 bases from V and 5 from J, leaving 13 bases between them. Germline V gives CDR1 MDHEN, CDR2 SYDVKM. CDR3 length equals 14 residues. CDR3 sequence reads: CASRLTRGTGELFF. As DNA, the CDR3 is TGTGCCAGCAGACTTACGAGGGGAACCGGGGAGCTGTTTTTT. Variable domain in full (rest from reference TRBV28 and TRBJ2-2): DVKVTQSSRYLVKRTGEKVFLECVQDMDHENMFWYRQDPGLGLRLIYFSYDVKMKEKGDIPEGYSVSREKKERFSLILESASTNQTSMYLCASRLTRGTGELFFGEGSRLTVL.

This chain's CDR3 is CASRERGTASYGYTF. CDR3 sequence (DNA): TGTGCCAGCAGAGAAAGGGGTACAGCTTCCTATGGCTACACCTTC. This chain uses TRBV27 with TRBJ1-2, with D perhaps TRBD1 (5 bases). The germline gives CDR1 MNHEY, CDR2 SMNVEV (reference sequence). The germline V and J ends were trimmed by 6 bases and 4 bases, with 18 bases remaining between them. The CDR3 has 15 residues.

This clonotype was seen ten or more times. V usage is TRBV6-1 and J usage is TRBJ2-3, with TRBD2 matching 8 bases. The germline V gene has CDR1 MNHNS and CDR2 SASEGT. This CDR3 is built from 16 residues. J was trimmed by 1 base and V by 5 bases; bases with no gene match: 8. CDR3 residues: CASSIGLAKGTDTQYF. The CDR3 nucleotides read TGTGCCAGCAGTATTGGACTAGCCAAGGGCACAGATACGCAGTATTTT.

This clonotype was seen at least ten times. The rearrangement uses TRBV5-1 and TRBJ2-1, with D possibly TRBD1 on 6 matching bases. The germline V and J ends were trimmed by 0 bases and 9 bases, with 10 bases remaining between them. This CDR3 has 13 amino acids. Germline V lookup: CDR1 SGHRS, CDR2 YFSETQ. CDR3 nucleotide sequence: TGCGCCAGCAGCTTGGCCACAGGGCTTGAGCAGTTCTTC. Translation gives CASSLATGLEQFF.

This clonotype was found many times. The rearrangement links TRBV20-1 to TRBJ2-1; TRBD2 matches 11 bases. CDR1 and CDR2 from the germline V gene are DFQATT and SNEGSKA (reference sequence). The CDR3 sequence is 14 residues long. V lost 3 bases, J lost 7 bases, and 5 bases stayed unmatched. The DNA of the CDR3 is TGCAGTGCTAGTCTACTAGCGGGGGTGAATGAGCAGTTCTTC. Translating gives CSASLLAGVNEQFF.

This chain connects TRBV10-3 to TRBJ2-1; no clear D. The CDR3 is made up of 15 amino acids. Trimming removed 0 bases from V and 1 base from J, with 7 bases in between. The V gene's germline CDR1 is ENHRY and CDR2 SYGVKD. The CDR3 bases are TGTGCCATCAGTGAGTCGGGTGATTCCTACAATGAGCAGTTCTTC. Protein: CAISESGDSYNEQFF.

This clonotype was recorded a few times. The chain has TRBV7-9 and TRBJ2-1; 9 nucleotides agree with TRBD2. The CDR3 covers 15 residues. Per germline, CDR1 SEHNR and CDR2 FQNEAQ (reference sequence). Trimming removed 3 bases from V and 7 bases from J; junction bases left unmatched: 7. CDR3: CASSLWLAGKNEQFF. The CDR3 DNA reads TGTGCCAGCAGCTTGTGGCTAGCGGGAAAGAATGAGCAGTTCTTC. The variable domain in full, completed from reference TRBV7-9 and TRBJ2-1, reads DTGVSQNPRHKITKRGQNVTFRCDPISEHNRLYWYRQTLGQGPEFLTYFQNEAQLEKSRLLSDRFSAERPKGSFSTLEIQRTEQGDSAMYLCASSLWLAGKNEQFFGPGTRLTVL.

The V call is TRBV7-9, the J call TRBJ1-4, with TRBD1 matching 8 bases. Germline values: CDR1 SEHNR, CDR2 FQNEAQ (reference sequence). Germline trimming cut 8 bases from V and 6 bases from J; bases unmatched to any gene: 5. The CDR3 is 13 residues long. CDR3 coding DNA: TGTGCCAGCGGGGACAGGTCAGATGAAAAACTGTTTTTT. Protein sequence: CASGDRSDEKLFF. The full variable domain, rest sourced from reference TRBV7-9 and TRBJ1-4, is DTGVSQNPRHKITKRGQNVTFRCDPISEHNRLYWYRQTLGQGPEFLTYFQNEAQLEKSRLLSDRFSAERPKGSFSTLEIQRTEQGDSAMYLCASGDRSDEKLFFGSGTQLSVL.

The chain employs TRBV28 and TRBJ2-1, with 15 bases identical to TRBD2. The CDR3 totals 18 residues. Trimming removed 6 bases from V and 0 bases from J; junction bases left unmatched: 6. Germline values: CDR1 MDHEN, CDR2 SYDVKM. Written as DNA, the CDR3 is TGTGCCAGCAGCGGGACTAGCGGGAGGACCAGCTCCTACAATGAGCAGTTCTTC. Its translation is CASSGTSGRTSSYNEQFF.

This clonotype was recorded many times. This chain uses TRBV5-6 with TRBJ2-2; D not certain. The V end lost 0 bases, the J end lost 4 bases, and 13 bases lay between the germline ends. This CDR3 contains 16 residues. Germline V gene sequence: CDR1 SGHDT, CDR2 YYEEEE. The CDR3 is CASSLALGTGTGELFF. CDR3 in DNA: TGTGCCAGCAGCTTGGCCTTAGGAACGGGCACCGGGGAGCTGTTTTTT.

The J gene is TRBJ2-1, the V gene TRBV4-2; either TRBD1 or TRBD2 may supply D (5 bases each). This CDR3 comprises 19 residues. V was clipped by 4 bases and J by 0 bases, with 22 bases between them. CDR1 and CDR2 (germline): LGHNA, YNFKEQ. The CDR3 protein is CASSLGLADKYNSYNEQFF. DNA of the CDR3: TGTGCCAGCAGCCTAGGACTGGCGGACAAATATAACTCCTACAATGAGCAGTTCTTC.

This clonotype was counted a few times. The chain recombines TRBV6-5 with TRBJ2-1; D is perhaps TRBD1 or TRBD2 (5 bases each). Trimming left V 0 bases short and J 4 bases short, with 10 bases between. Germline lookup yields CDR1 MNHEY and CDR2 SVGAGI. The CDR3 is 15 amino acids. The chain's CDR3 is CASSYSGVGYNEQFF. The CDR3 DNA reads TGTGCCAGCAGTTACTCGGGGGTAGGTTACAATGAGCAGTTCTTC.

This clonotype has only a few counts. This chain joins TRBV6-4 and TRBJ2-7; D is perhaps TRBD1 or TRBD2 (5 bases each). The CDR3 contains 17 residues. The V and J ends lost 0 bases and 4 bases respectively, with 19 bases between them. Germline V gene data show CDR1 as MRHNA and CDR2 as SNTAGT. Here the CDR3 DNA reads TGTGCCAGCAGTGACTCTGCGCGTCCCGGGACCTCATACGAGCAGTACTTC. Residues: CASSDSARPGTSYEQYF.

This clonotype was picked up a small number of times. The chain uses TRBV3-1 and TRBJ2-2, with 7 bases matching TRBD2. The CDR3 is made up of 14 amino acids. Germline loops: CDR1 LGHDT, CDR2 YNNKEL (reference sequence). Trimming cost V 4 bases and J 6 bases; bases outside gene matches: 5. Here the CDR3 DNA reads TGTGCCAGCAGCCGAGGAGGGAGGGCCGGGGAGCTGTTTTTT. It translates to CASSRGGRAGELFF.

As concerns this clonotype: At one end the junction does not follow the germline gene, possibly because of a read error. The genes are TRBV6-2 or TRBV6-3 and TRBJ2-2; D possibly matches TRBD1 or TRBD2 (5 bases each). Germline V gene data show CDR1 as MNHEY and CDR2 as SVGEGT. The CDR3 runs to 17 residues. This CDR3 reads CAISYPSGGKNTGELFF. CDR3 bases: TGTGCCATCAGTTACCCCAGTGGGGGAAAAAACACCGGGGAGCTGTTTTTT.

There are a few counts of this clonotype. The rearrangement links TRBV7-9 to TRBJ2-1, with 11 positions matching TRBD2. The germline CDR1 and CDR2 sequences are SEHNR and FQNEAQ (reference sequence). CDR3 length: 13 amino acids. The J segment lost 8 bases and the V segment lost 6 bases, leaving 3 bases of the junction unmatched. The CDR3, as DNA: TGTGCCAGCAGACCACTAGCGGGAGATGAGCAGTTCTTC. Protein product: CASRPLAGDEQFF.

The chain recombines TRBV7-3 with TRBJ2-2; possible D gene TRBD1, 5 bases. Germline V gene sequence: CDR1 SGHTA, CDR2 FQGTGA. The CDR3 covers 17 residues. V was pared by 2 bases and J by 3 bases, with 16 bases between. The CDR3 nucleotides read TGTGCCAGCAGCTTATCTCCCTGGGGCATTTACACCGGGGAGCTGTTTTTT. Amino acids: CASSLSPWGIYTGELFF.

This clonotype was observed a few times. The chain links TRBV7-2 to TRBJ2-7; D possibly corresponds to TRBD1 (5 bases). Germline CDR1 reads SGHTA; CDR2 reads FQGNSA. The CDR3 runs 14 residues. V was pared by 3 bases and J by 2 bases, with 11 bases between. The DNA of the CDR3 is TGTGCCAGCAGCTTCGACAGCTCGCCCTACGAGCAGTACTTC. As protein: CASSFDSSPYEQYF.

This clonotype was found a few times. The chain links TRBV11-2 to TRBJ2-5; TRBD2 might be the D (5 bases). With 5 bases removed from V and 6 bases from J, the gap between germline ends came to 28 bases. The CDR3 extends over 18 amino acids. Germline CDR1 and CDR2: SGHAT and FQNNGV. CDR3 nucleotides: TGTGCCAGCAGCCTAACCTACTCGAAGCGGACCCCAAGAAAGACCCAGTACTTC. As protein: CASSLTYSKRTPRKTQYF.

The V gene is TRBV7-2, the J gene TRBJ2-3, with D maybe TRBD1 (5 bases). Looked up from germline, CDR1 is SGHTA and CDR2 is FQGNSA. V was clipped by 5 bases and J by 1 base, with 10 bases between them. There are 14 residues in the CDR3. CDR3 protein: CASSRQTGTDTQYF. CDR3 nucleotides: TGTGCCAGCAGCCGACAGACAGGCACAGATACGCAGTATTTT.

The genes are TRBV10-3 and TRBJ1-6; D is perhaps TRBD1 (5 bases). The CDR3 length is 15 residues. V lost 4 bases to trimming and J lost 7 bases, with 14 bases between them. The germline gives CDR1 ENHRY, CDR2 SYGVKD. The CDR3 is CAISVARDGNSPLHF. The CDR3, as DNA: TGTGCCATCAGTGTGGCCCGGGACGGAAATTCACCCCTCCACTTT.

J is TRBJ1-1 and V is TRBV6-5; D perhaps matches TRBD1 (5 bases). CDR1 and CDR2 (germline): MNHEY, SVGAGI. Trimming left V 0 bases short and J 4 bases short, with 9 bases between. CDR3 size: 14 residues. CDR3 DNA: TGTGCCAGCAGTTACTCGAATGGGGGCACTGAAGCTTTCTTT. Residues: CASSYSNGGTEAFF.

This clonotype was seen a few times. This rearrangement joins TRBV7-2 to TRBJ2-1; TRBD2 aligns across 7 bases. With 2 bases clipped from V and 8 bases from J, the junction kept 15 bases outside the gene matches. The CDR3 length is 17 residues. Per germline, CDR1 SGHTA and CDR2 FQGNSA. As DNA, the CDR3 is TGTGCCAGCAGCTTAACCGCATGGGGGAGGGCCCAGGATGAGCAGTTCTTC. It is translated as CASSLTAWGRAQDEQFF.

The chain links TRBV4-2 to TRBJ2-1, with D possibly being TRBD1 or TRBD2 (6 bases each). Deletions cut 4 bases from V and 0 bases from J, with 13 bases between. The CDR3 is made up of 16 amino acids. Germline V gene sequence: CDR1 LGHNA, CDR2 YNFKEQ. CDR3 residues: CASSLGGTSSYNEQFF. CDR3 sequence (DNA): TGTGCCAGCAGCCTTGGAGGGACAAGCTCCTACAATGAGCAGTTCTTC.